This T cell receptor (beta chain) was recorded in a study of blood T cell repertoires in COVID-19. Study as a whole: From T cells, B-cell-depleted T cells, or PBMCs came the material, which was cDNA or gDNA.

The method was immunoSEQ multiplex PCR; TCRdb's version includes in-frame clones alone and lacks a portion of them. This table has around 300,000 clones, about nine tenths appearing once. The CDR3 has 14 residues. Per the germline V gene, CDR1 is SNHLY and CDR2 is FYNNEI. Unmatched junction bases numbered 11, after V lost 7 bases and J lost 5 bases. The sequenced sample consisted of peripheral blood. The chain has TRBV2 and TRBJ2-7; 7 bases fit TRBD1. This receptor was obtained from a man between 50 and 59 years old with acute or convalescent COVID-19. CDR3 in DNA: TGTGCCAGCACCACCACAGGGGCGCGCAACGAGCAGTACTTC. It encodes CASTTTGARNEQYF.